The rows below give T cell receptor beta chains drawn from one sample of a study of blood T cell repertoires in COVID-19. Data came from immunoSEQ multiplex PCR; TCRdb stores just in-frame clones and leaves some out. This sample has approximately 170,000 clones, with roughly 88% found just once. Sequencing was done on a sample of peripheral blood. Source of these receptors: a man older than 75 with COVID-19, enrolled during active disease. The CDR3 runs from the conserved cysteine through the conserved F or W. D genes are given only for firm matches. Clone size is given for some rows only: seen once, a few or many times, or a class if the clone is expanded.

V gene,clone size,J gene,D gene,CDR3 DNA,CDR3 protein
TRBV19,NA,TRBJ2-1,TRBD1,TGTGCCAGTAGTGTCGGGACAGGGGGATACAATGAGCAGTTCTTC,CASSVGTGGYNEQFF
TRBV7-9,NA,TRBJ1-6,NA,TGTGCCAGCAGCTTCAGGGATAATTCACCCCTCCACTTT,CASSFRDNSPLHF
TRBV6-1,once,TRBJ2-7,NA,TGTGCCAGCAGTGAAGGGGTTAGCCCCCAGGAGCAGTACTTC,CASSEGVSPQEQYF
TRBV5-4,once,TRBJ2-7,NA,TGTGCCAGCAGCCTGAACTACTACGAGCAGTACTTC,CASSLNYYEQYF
TRBV20-1,NA,TRBJ1-6,TRBD1,TGCAGTGCTAGTCAACCGGGACAGTCCCCCTCACCCCTCCACTTT,CSASQPGQSPSPLHF
TRBV2,NA,TRBJ2-7,TRBD1,TGTGCCAGCACCGTAGACAGGGGTCGAGAGCAGTACTTC,CASTVDRGREQYF
TRBV14,NA,TRBJ1-1,NA,TGTGCCAGCAGCCACTTTAGGGCAGGGGATGACTTCACTGAAGCTTTCTTT,CASSHFRAGDDFTEAFF
TRBV25-1,NA,TRBJ1-1,NA,TGTGCCAGCACCGAAGCCCCAACAGGGAGAGCTTTCTTT,CASTEAPTGRAFF
TRBV12-5,few,TRBJ1-5,NA,TGTGCTAGTGGCGGGGGGGGCAATCAGCCCCAGCATTTT,CASGGGGNQPQHF
TRBV12-3/TRBV12-4,NA,TRBJ1-1,NA,TGTGCCAGCAGCCCGCCACTGGACACTGAAGCTTTCTTT,CASSPPLDTEAFF
TRBV2,NA,TRBJ1-4,NA,TGTGCCAGCAGTGGACAGACAATTAAGGAAAAACTGTTTTTT,CASSGQTIKEKLFF
TRBV11-1,NA,TRBJ1-1,TRBD1,TGTGCCAGCAGCCTCCGGACAGGGGGCGCTTTCTTT,CASSLRTGGAFF
TRBV10-3,NA,TRBJ2-3,NA,TGTGCCATCAGTGACTATCAACAGGGCACAGATACGCAGTATTTT,CAISDYQQGTDTQYF
TRBV4-1,NA,TRBJ1-4,NA,TGCGCCAGCAGCCCTCAATCCGGGGGGGCTGTTGAAAAACTGTTTTTT,CASSPQSGGAVEKLFF
TRBV20-1,NA,TRBJ1-5,TRBD1,TGCAGTGCTAGTCAGGGGACAGGGGGCAATCAGCCCCAGCATTTT,CSASQGTGGNQPQHF
TRBV10-3,NA,TRBJ2-2,NA,TGTGCCATCAGTGAGGGAGACTACGCGGAGCTGTTTTTT,CAISEGDYAELFF
TRBV5-4,NA,TRBJ2-3,NA,TGTGCCAGCAGCCGACCTAGCGCTAGCACAGATACGCAGTATTTT,CASSRPSASTDTQYF
TRBV5-1,NA,TRBJ1-5,TRBD1,TGCGCCAGCAGCGTACGGACAGGGGCGAGCAATCAGCCCCAGCATTTT,CASSVRTGASNQPQHF
TRBV5-1,NA,TRBJ2-7,NA,TGCGCCAGCAGCTTGGACGTAGACGAGCAGTACTTC,CASSLDVDEQYF
TRBV4-2,once,TRBJ2-1,TRBD2,TGTGCCAGCAGCCAAGCCCGACTAGCGGGGGATAATGAGCAGTTCTTC,CASSQARLAGDNEQFF
TRBV7-2,NA,TRBJ2-5,NA,TGTGCCAGCAGCTCCCGGACAGTACAAGAGACCCAGTACTTC,CASSSRTVQETQYF
TRBV11-1,NA,TRBJ1-1,NA,TGTGCCAGCAGCCTGGACAAGATGAACACTGAAGCTTTCTTT,CASSLDKMNTEAFF
TRBV19,NA,TRBJ1-5,NA,TGTGCCAGTAGTATAGTCTGGACAGCGGACAATCAGCCCCAGCATTTT,CASSIVWTADNQPQHF
TRBV28,once,TRBJ1-1,TRBD1,TGTGCCAGCAGTTTGTCCTTGAGGACAGGGGAGGCTTTCTTT,CASSLSLRTGEAFF
TRBV7-2,NA,TRBJ2-7,TRBD2,TGTGCCAGCAGCTTAGATGTATCGGGGGGCGAGCAGTACTTC,CASSLDVSGGEQYF
TRBV25-1,few,TRBJ1-2,TRBD1,TGTGCCAGCAGTGAACGACAGGGGGCGGCTGGCTACACCTTC,CASSERQGAAGYTF
TRBV5-1,NA,TRBJ1-6,TRBD1,TGCGCCAGCAGCTCATACGACAGGGGGAGTTCACCCCTCCACTTT,CASSSYDRGSSPLHF
TRBV7-2,NA,TRBJ1-6,NA,TGTGCCAGCAGCTTAAGGGCGGGGGGTGCCTATAATTCACCCCTCCACTTT,CASSLRAGGAYNSPLHF
TRBV3-1/TRBV3-2,NA,TRBJ1-2,TRBD1,TGTGCCAGCAGCCACCGACAGCACGGGACAGGGTTTGGCTACACCTTC,CASSHRQHGTGFGYTF
TRBV5-1,once,TRBJ2-3,NA,TGCGCCAGCAGCGCTGAGCGGAGAGATACGCAGTATTTT,CASSAERRDTQYF
TRBV28,few,TRBJ1-6,TRBD1,TGTGCCAGCAGTACCTCGACAGGGGATGTTTCACCCCTCCACTTT,CASSTSTGDVSPLHF
TRBV6-5,NA,TRBJ1-6,TRBD1,TGTGCCAGCAGCCGCGACAGGGTGAATTCACCCCTCCACTTT,CASSRDRVNSPLHF
TRBV6-4,few,TRBJ1-2,NA,TGTGCCAGCAGACCCGACAGCCGATATAACTATGGCTACACCTTC,CASRPDSRYNYGYTF
TRBV3-1/TRBV3-2,NA,TRBJ2-5,TRBD2,TGTGCCAGCAGCCAAGGTTCCCTAGCGGGAGGGATACAAGAGACCCAGTACTTC,CASSQGSLAGGIQETQYF
TRBV5-1,NA,TRBJ2-3,TRBD2,TGCGCCAGCGAATTGCGGGGGTTTGAAGATACGCAGTATTTT,CASELRGFEDTQYF
TRBV4-1,NA,TRBJ1-2,NA,TGCGCCAGCAGCCCTCGCGGGGCAGAGAACTATGGCTACACCTTC,CASSPRGAENYGYTF
TRBV9,NA,TRBJ2-1,NA,TGTGCCAGCACCGTAATTAGCGACGGCAATGAGCAGTTCTTC,CASTVISDGNEQFF
TRBV21-1,NA,TRBJ1-2,NA,TGTTGGGCCTCTTGTGGCTACACCTTC,CWASCGYTF
TRBV15,NA,TRBJ2-1,NA,TGTGCCACCAGCTCGAGACAGGCTGCTTTATCTGAGCAGTTCTTC,CATSSRQAALSEQFF
TRBV3-1/TRBV3-2,NA,TRBJ2-5,TRBD2,TGTGCCAGCAGCCCGCGGGGGGGCCATTTAGAGACCCAGTACTTC,CASSPRGGHLETQYF
TRBV5-6,NA,TRBJ2-3,TRBD1,TGTGCCAGCAGCTCTGACAGGGGGAGGGGCCGAAGCACAGATACGCAGTATTTT,CASSSDRGRGRSTDTQYF
TRBV29-1,NA,TRBJ1-2,NA,TGCAGCGCCAGACGGTTAGGGGGGGAATATGGCTACACCTTC,CSARRLGGEYGYTF